This TCR beta chain was sequenced for a study of blood T cells in healthy people across ages. In the case of this clonotype: What it binds is not known.

Whole-study results and caveats: Versus aged donors, long-lived donors had higher diversity and more naive CD4+ cells. Estimated diversity, derived from one million T cells, was regarded as an underestimate. The percentage of naive T cells correlated strongly with TCR beta diversity.

The second PCR ran about 6 to 11 cycles with a sample-barcoded 5' primer and J-beta primers. A tag from a template-switch adaptor with 12 random nucleotides marked each cDNA molecule. One entry per CDR3 protein results from TCRdb running MiXCR on the 5' RACE reads. This sample has about 1.1 million distinct CDR3 sequences, with about two fifths found just once. Sequencing was performed on blood. This clonotype originated in a man in his late teens or twenties in good health.

CDR3 residues: CASSQDGGRTGKNTEAFF. CDR3 in DNA: TGTGCCAGCAGCCAAGACGGCGGGAGGACAGGGAAGAACACTGAAGCTTTCTTT. The chain uses TRBV14 and TRBJ1-1, with TRBD1 matching 8 bases. CDR3 length: 18 amino acids. V dropped 0 bases and J dropped 1; count of bases not matched to a gene: 10. Germline V lookup: CDR1 SGHDN, CDR2 FVKESK.